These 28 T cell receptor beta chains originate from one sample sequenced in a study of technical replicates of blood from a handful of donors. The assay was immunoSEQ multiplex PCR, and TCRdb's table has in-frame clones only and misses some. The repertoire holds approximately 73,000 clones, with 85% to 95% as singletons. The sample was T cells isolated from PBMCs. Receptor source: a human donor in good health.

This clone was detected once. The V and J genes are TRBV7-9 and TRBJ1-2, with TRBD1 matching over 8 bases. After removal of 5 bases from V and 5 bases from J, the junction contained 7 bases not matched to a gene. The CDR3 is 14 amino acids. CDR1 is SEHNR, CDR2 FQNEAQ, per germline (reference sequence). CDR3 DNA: TGTGCCAGCAGCGCCCAGGGGGCCGCATATGGCTACACCTTC. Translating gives CASSAQGAAYGYTF. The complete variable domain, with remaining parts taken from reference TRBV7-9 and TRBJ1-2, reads DTGVSQNPRHKITKRGQNVTFRCDPISEHNRLYWYRQTLGQGPEFLTYFQNEAQLEKSRLLSDRFSAERPKGSFSTLEIQRTEQGDSAMYLCASSAQGAAYGYTFGSGTRLTVV.

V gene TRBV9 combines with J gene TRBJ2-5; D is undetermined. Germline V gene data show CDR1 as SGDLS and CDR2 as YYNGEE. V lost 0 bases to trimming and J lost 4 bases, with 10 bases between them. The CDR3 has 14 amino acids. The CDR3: CASSVEGGSETQYF. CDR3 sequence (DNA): TGTGCCAGCAGCGTAGAAGGCGGCTCAGAGACCCAGTACTTC.

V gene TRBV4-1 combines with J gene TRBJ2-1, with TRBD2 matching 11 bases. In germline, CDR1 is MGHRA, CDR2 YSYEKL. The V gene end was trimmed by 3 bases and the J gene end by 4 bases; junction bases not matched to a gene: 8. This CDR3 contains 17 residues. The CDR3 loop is CASSQVASSGRYNEQFF. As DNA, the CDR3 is TGCGCCAGCAGCCAGGTAGCCTCTAGCGGGAGGTACAATGAGCAGTTCTTC.

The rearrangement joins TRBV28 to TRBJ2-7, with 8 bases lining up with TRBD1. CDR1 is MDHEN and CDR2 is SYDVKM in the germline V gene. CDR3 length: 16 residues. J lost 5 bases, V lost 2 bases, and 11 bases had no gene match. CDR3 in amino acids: CASSLLSGGAFHEQYF. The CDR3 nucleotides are TGTGCCAGCAGTTTACTCTCAGGGGGCGCTTTCCACGAGCAGTACTTC.

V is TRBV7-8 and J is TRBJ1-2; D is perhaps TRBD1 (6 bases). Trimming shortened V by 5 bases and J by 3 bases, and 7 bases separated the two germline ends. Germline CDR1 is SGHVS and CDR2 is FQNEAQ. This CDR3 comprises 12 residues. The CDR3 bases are TGTGCCAGCAGCCGACAGGACTATGGCTACACCTTC. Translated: CASSRQDYGYTF.

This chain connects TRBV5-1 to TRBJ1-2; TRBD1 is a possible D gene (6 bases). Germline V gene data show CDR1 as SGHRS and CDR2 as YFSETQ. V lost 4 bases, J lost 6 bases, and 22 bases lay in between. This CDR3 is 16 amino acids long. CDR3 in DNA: TGCGCCAGCAGCCTGGACAGCACTACCAACAGGAATGGCTACACCTTC. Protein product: CASSLDSTTNRNGYTF.

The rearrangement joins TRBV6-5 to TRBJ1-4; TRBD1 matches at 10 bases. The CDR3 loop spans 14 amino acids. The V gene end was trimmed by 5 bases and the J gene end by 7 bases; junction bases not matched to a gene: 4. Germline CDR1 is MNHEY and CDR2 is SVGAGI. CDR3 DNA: TGTGCCAGCAGTATCGACAGGGGGCCTGAAAAACTGTTTTTT. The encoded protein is CASSIDRGPEKLFF.

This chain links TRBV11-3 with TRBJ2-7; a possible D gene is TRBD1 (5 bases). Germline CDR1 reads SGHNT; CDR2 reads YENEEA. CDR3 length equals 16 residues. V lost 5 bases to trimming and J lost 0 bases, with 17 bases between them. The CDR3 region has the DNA TGTGCCAGCAGCCTTAGGGGTAGGGGTCCCTCCTACGAGCAGTACTTC. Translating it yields CASSLRGRGPSYEQYF.

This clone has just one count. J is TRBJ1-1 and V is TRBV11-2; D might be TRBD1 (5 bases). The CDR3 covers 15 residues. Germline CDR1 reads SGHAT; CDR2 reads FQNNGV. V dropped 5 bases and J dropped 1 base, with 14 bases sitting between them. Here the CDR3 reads CASSPQRQGNTEAFF. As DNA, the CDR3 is TGTGCCAGCAGCCCCCAACGCCAGGGGAACACTGAAGCTTTCTTT.

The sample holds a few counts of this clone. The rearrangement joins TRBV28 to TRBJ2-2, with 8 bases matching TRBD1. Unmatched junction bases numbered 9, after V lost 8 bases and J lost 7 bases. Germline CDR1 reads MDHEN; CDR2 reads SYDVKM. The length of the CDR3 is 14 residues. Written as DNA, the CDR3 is TGTGCCAGCCTGGACAGGGTATATGACGGGGAGCTGTTTTTT. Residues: CASLDRVYDGELFF.

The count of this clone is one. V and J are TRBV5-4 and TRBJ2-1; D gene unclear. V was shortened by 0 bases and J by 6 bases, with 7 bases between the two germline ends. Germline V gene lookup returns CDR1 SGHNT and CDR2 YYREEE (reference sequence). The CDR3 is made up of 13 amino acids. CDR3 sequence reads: CASSLASGNEQFF. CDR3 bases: TGTGCCAGCAGCTTGGCGAGTGGCAATGAGCAGTTCTTC. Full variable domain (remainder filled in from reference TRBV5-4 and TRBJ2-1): ETGVTQSPTHLIKTRGQQVTLRCSSQSGHNTVSWYQQALGQGPQFIFQYYREEENGRGNFPPRFSGLQFPNYSSELNVNALELDDSALYLCASSLASGNEQFFGPGTRLTVL.

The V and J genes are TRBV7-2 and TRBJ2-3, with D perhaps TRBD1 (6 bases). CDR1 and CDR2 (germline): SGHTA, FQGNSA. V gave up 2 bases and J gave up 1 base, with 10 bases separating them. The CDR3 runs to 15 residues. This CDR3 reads CASSLRTDGTDTQYF. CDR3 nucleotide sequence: TGTGCCAGCAGCTTAAGGACAGACGGCACAGATACGCAGTATTTT.

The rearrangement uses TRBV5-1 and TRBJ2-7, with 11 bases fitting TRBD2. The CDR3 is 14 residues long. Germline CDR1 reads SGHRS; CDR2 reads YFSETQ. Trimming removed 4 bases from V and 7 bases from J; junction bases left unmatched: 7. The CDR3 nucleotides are TGCGCCAGCAGCCCAACTAGCGGGAGTAGGGAGCAGTACTTC. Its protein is CASSPTSGSREQYF.

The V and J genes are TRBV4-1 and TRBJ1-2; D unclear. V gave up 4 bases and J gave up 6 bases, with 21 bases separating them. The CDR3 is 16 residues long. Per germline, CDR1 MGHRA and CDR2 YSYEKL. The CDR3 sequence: CASSLLPGPGLDGYTF. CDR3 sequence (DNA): TGCGCCAGCAGCCTACTACCGGGTCCCGGATTAGATGGCTACACCTTC.

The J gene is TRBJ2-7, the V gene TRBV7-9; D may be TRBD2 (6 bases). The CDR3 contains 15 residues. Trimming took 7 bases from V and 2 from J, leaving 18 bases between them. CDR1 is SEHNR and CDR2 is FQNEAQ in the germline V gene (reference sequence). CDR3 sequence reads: CASNGDLEGPYEQYF. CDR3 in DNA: TGTGCCAGCAACGGGGATCTGGAGGGCCCCTACGAGCAGTACTTC.

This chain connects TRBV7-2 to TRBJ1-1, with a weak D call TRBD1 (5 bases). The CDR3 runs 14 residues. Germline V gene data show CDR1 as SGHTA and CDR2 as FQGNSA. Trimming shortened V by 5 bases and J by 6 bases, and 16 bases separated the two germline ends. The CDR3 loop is CASSDPLEGAEAFF. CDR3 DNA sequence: TGTGCCAGCAGCGACCCCTTGGAAGGGGCTGAAGCTTTCTTT.

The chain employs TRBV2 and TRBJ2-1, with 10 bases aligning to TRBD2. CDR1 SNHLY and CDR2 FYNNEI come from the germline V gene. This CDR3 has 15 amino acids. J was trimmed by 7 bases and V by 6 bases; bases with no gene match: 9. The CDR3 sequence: CASRLAGGTWNEQFF. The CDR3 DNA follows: TGTGCCAGCAGGTTAGCGGGAGGTACCTGGAATGAGCAGTTCTTC.

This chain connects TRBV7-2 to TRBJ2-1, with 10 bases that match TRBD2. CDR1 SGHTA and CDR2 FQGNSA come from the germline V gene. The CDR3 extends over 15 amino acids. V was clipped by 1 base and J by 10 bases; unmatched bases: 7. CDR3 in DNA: TGTGCCAGCAGCTTAGTAGCGGGAGGCCCAAGGGAGCAGTTCTTC. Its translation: CASSLVAGGPREQFF.

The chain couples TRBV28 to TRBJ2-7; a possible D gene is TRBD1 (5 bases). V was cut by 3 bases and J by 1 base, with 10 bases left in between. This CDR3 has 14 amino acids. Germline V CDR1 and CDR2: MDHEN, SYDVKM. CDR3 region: CASSLQGGSYEQYF. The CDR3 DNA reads TGTGCCAGCAGTTTGCAGGGCGGTTCCTACGAGCAGTACTTC.

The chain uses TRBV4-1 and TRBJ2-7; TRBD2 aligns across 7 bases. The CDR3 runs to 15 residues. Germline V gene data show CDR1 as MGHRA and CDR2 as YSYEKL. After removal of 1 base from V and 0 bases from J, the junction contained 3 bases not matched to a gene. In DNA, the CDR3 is TGCGCCAGCAGCCAAGGACTAGCCAGCTCCTACGAGCAGTACTTC. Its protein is CASSQGLASSYEQYF.

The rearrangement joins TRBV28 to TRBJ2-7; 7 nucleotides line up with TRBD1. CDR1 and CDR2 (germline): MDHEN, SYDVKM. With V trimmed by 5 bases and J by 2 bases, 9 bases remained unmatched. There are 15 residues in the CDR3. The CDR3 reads CASSLPDGQAYEQYF. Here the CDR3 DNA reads TGTGCCAGCAGTCTCCCTGACGGACAGGCCTACGAGCAGTACTTC. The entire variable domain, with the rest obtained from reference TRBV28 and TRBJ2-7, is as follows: DVKVTQSSRYLVKRTGEKVFLECVQDMDHENMFWYRQDPGLGLRLIYFSYDVKMKEKGDIPEGYSVSREKKERFSLILESASTNQTSMYLCASSLPDGQAYEQYFGPGTRLTVT.

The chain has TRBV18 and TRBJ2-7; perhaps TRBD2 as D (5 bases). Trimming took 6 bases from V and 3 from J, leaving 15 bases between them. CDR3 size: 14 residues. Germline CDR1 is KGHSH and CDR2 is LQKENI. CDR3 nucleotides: TGTGCCAGCTCCCCGTCCGTCGGGGTCTACGAGCAGTACTTC. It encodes CASSPSVGVYEQYF.

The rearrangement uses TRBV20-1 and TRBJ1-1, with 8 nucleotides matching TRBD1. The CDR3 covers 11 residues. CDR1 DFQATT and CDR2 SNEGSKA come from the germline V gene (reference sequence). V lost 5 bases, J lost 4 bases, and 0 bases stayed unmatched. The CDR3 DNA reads TGCAGTGCTCAGGGGGCCACTGAAGCTTTCTTT. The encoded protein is CSAQGATEAFF.

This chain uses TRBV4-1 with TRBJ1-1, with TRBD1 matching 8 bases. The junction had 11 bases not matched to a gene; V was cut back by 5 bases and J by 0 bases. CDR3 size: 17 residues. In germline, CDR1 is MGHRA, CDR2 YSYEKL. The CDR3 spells CASSLQGQGLLNTEAFF. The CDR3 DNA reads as TGCGCCAGCAGCTTGCAAGGACAGGGACTCCTGAACACTGAAGCTTTCTTT.

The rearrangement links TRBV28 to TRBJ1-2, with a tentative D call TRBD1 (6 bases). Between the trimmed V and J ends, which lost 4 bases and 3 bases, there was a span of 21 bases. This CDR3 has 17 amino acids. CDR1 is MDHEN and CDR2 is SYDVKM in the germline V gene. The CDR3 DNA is TGTGCCAGCAGTTCACATCCGGACAGATCCCGTGACTATGGCTACACCTTC. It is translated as CASSSHPDRSRDYGYTF.

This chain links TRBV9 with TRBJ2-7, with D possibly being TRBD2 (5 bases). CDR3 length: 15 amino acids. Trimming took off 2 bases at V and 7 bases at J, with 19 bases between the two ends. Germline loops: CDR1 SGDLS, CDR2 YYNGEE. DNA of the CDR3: TGTGCCAGCAGCGTGTTTGCGGACCCACGGGGAGAGCAGTACTTC. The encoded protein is CASSVFADPRGEQYF.

The CDR3 is CASSLHGASKGATEAFF. As DNA, the CDR3 is TGTGCCAGCAGCTTGCACGGGGCCTCTAAGGGGGCCACTGAAGCTTTCTTT. This chain connects TRBV7-9 to TRBJ1-1; TRBD1 agrees at 7 bases. The CDR3 spans 17 residues. V dropped 3 bases and J dropped 4; count of bases not matched to a gene: 14. Germline V gene sequence: CDR1 SEHNR, CDR2 FQNEAQ (reference sequence).

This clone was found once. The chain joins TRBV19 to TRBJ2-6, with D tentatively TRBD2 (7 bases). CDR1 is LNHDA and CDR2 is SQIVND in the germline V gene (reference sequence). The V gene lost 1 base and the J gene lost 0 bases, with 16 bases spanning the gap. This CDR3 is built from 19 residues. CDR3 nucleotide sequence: TGTGCCAGTAGTATAGCCCCGGCGGGGGCCCTCTCTGGGGCCAACGTCCTGACTTTC. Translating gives CASSIAPAGALSGANVLTF. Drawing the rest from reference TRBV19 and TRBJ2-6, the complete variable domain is DGGITQSPKYLFRKEGQNVTLSCEQNLNHDAMYWYRQDPGQGLRLIYYSQIVNDFQKGDIAEGYSVSREKKESFPLTVTSAQKNPTAFYLCASSIAPAGALSGANVLTFGAGSRLTVL.